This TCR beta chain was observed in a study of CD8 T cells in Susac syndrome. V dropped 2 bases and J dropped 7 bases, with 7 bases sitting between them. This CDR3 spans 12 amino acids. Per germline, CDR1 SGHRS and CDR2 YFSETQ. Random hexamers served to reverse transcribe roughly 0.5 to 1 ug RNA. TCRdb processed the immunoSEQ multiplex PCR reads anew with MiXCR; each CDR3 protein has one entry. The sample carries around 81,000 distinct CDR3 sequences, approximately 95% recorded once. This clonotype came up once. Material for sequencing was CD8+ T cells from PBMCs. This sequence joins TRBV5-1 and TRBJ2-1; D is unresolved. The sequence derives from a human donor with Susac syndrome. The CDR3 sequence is CASSFNGNEQFF. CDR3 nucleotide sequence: TGCGCCAGCAGCTTTAATGGGAATGAGCAGTTCTTC.